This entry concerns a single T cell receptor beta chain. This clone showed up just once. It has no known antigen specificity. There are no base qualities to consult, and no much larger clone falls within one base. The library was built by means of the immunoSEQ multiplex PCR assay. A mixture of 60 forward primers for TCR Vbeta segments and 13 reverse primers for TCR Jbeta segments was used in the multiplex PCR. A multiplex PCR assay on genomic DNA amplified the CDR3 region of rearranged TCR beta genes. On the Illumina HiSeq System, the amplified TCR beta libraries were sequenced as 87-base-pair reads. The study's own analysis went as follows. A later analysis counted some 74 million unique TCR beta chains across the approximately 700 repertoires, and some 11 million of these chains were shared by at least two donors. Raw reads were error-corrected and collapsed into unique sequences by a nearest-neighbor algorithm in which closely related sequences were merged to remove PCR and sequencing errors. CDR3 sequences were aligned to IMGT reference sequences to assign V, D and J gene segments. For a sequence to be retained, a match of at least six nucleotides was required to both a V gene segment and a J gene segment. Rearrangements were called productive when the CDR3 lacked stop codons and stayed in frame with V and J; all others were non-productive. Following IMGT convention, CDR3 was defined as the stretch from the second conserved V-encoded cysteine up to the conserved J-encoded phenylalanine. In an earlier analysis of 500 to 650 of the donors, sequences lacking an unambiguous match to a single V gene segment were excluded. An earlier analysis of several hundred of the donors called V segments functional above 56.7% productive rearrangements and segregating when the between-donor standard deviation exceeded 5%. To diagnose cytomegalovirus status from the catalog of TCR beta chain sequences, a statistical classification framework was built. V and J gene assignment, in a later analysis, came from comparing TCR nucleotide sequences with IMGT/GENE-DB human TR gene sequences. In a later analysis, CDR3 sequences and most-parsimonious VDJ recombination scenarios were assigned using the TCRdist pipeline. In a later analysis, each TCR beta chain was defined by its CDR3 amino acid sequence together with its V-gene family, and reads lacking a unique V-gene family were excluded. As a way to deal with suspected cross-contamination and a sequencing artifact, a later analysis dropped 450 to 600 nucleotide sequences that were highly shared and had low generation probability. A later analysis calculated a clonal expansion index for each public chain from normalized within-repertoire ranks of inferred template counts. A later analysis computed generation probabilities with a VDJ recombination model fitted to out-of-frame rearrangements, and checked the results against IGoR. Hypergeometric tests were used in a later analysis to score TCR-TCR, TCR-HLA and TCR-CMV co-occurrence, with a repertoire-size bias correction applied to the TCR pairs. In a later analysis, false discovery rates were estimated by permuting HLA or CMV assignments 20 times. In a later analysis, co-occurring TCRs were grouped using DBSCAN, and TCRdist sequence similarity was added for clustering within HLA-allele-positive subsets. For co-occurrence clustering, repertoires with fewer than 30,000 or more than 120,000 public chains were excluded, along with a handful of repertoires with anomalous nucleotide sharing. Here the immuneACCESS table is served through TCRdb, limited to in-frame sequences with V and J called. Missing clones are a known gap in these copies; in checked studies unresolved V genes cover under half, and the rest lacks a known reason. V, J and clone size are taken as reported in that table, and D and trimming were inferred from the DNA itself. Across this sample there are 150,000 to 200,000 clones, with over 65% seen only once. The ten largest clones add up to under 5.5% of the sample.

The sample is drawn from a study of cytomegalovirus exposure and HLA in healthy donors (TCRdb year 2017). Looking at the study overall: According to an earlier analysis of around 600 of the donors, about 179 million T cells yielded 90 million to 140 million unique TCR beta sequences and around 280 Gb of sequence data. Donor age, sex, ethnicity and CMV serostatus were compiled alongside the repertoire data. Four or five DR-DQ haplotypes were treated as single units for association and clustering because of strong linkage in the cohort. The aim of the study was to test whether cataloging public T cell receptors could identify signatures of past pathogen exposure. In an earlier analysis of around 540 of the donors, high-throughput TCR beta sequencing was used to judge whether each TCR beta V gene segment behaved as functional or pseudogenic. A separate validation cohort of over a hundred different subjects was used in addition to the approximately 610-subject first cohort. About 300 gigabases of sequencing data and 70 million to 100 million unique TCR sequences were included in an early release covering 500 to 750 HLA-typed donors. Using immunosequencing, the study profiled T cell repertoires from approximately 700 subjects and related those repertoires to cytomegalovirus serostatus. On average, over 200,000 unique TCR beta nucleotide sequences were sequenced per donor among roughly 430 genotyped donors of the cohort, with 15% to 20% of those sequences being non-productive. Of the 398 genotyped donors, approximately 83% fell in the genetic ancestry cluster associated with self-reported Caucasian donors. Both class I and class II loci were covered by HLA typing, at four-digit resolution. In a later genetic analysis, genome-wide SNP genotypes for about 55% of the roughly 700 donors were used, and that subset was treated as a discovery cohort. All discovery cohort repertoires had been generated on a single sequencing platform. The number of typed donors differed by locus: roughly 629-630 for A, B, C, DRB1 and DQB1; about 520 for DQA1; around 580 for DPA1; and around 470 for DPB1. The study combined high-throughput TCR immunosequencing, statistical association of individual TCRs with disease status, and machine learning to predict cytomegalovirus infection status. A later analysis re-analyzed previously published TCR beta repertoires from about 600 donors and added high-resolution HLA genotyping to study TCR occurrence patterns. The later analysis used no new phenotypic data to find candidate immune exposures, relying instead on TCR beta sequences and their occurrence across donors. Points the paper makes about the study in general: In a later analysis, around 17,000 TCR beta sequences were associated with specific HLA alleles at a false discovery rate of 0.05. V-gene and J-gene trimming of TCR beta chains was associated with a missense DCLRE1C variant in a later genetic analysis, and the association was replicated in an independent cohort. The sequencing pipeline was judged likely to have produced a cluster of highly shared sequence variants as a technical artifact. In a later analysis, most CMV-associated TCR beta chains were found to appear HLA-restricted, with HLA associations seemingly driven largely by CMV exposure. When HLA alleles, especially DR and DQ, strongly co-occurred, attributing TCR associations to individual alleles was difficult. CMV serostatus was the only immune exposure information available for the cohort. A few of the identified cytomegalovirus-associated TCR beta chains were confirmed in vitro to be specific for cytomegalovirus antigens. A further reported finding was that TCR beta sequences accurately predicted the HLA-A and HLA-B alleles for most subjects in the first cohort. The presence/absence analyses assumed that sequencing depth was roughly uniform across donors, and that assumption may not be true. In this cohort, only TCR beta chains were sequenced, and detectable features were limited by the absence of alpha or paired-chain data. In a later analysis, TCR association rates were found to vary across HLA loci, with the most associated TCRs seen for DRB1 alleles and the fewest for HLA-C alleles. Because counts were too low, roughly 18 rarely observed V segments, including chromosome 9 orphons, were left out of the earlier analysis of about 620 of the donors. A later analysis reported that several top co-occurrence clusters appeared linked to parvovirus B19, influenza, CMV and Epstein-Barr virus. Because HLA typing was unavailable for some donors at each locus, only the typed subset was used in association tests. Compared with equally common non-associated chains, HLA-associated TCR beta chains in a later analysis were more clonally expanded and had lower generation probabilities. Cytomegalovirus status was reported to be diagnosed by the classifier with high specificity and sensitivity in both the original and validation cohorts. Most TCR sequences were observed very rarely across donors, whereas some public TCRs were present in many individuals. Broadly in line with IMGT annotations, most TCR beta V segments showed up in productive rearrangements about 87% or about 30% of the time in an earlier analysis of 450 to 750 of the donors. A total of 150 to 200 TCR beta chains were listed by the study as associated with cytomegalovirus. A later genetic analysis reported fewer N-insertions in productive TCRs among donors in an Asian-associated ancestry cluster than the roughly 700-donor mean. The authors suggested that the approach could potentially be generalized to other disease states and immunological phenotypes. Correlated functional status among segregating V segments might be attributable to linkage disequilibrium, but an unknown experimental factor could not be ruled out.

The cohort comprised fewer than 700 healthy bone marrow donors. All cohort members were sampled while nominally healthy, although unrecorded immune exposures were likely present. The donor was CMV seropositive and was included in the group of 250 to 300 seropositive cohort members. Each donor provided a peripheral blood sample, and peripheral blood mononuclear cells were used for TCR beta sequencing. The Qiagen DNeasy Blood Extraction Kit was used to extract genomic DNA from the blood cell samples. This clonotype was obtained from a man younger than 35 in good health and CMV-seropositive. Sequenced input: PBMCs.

At the DNA level, the sequence is TGTGCCTGCCGGACAGGGGGCGGCTCCCAGAACACTGAAGCTTTCTTT. Translated, it reads CACRTGGGSQNTEAFF. The sequence links TRBV30 to TRBJ1-1, and TRBD1 aligns with 11 junction nucleotides. Measured from the cysteine to the phenylalanine, the CDR3 is 16 residues long. The only DNA kept is the CDR3, 48 bases in frame from the first base. From a lookup of the germline V gene (reference sequence), CDR1 and CDR2 are GTSNPN and SVGIG. V loses 6 bases at its end and J loses 1 base; junction bases beyond the gene matches: 10.